These 4 T cell receptor beta chains were sequenced from one sample in a study of T cell repertoires in cytomegalovirus infection. The antigens for these receptors are not known. TCRdb redid the calling of the reads with MiXCR, one entry per CDR3 protein. This table holds some 310,000 distinct CDR3 sequences, around a quarter found once. Sequenced here: cultured PBMCs, sampled from culture after CMV antigen stimulation. These receptors came from a human donor in good health (CMV status not recorded). Some clones in this sample may be carry-over from other donors' samples.

This sequence joins TRBV11-2 and TRBJ2-1; 8 nucleotides align to TRBD2. Per the germline V gene, CDR1 is SGHAT and CDR2 is FQNNGV. J gave up 5 bases and V 5 bases, and 14 bases lay outside the gene matches. This CDR3 is 17 amino acids long. The CDR3 loop reads CASSPQGQRGWNNEQFF. CDR3 nucleotide sequence: TGTGCCAGCAGCCCCCAGGGCCAGCGGGGGTGGAACAATGAGCAGTTCTTC.

The sample holds a few counts of this clonotype. The chain employs TRBV2 and TRBJ2-7; D gene unclear. V lost 7 bases and J lost 6, with 10 bases in between. CDR1 is SNHLY and CDR2 is FYNNEI in the germline V gene. The CDR3 totals 11 residues. This CDR3 is CASTRVGEQYF. CDR3 DNA sequence: TGTGCCAGCACCCGGGTAGGCGAGCAGTACTTC.

This CDR3 reads CASSLARVAQYF. The CDR3 DNA reads TGTGCCAGCAGCTTAGCCAGGGTGGCCCAGTACTTC. The V call is TRBV7-2, the J call TRBJ2-5; maybe TRBD1 (5 bases). The germline V gene encodes CDR1 SGHTA and CDR2 FQGNSA. The germline V and J ends were trimmed by 0 bases and 9 bases, with 8 bases remaining between them. The CDR3 is 12 amino acids.

This clonotype occurred many times. The chain employs TRBV7-9 and TRBJ1-2; D may be TRBD1 (6 bases). The V end was cut by 5 bases, the J end by 7 bases, with 17 bases between. This CDR3 has 14 residues. Germline loops: CDR1 SEHNR, CDR2 FQNEAQ (reference sequence). The CDR3 sequence: CASSHQGQSVGYTF. CDR3 nucleotides: TGTGCCAGCAGCCACCAGGGGCAATCGGTTGGCTACACCTTC.